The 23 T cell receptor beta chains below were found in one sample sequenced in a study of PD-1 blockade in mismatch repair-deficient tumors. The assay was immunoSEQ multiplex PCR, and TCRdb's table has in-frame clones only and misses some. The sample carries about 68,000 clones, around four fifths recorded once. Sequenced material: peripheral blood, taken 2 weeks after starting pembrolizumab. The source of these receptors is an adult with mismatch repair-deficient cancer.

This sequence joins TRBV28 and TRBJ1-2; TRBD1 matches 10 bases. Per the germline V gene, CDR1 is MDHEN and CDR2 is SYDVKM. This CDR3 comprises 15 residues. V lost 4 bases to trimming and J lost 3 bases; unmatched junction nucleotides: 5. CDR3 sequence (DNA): TGTGCCAGCAGTTCAGTTGGGACAGGGGACTATGGCTACACCTTC. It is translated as CASSSVGTGDYGYTF.

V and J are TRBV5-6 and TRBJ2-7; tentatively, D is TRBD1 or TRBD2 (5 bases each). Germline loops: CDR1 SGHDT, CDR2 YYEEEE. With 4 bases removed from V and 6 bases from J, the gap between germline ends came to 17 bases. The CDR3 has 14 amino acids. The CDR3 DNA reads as TGTGCCAGCAGCCAGAGGGGCGGCCAGGGCGAGCAGTACTTC. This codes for CASSQRGGQGEQYF. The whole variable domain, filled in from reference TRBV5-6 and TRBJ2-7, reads DAGVTQSPTHLIKTRGQQVTLRCSPKSGHDTVSWYQQALGQGPQFIFQYYEEEERQRGNFPDRFSGHQFPNYSSELNVNALLLGDSALYLCASSQRGGQGEQYFGPGTRLTVT.

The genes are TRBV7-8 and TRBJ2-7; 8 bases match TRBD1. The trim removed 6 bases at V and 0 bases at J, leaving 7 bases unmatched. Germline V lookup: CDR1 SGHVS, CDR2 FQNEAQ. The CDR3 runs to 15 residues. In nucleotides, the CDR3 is TGTGCCAGCAGGTCCGGGACAGGCGTCTCCTACGAGCAGTACTTC. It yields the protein CASRSGTGVSYEQYF.

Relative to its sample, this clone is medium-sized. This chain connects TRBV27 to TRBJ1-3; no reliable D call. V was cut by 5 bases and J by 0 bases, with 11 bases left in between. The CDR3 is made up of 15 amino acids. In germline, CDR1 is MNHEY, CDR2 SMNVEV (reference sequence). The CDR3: CASSMDGSSGNTIYF. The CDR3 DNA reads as TGTGCCAGCAGTATGGACGGTAGCTCTGGAAACACCATATATTTT.

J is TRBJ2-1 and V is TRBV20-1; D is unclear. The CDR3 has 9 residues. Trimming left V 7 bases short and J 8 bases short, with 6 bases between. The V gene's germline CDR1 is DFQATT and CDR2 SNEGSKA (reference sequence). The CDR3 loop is CSVGDEQFF. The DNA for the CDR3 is TGCAGTGTCGGCGATGAGCAGTTCTTC.

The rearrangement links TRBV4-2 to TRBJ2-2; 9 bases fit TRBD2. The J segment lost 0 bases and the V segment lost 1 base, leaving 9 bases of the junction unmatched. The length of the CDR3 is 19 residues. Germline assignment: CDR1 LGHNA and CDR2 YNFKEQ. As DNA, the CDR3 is TGTGCCAGCAGCCAAGCCATGAAACTAGCGGGCACGAACACCGGGGAGCTGTTTTTT. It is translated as CASSQAMKLAGTNTGELFF.

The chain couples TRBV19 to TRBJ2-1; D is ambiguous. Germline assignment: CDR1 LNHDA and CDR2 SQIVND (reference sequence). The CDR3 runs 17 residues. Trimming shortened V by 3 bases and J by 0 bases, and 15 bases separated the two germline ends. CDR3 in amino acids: CASSIGRLPISYNEQFF. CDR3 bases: TGTGCCAGTAGTATCGGTCGCCTACCGATCTCCTACAATGAGCAGTTCTTC.

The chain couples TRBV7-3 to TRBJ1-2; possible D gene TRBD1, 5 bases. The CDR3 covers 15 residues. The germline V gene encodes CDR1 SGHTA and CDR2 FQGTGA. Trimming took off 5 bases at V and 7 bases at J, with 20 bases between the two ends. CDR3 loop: CASSPDRDGVVGYTF. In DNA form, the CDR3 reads TGTGCCAGCAGCCCGGACCGGGACGGCGTCGTTGGCTACACCTTC. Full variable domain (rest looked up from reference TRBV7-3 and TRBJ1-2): GAGVSQTPSNKVTEKGKYVELRCDPISGHTALYWYRQSLGQGPEFLIYFQGTGAADDSGLPNDRFFAVRPEGSVSTLKIQRTERGDSAVYLCASSPDRDGVVGYTFGSGTRLTVV.

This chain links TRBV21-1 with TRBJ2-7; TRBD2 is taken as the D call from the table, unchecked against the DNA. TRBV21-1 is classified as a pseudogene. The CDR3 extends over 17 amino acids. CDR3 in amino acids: CASSKVVLAGYSYEQYF. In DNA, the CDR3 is TGTGCCAGCAGCAAAGTCGTTCTAGCGGGATATTCCTACGAGCAGTACTTC.

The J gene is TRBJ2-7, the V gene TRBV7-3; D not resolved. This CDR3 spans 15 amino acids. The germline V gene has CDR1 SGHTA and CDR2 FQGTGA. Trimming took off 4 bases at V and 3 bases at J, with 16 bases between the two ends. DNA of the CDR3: TGTGCCAGCAGCTCATCGGGTGGGCAACACTACGAGCAGTACTTC. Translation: CASSSSGGQHYEQYF.

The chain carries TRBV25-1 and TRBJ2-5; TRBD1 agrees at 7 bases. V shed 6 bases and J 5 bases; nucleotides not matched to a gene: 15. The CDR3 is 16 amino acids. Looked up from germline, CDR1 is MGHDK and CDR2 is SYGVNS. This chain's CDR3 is CASSRLDDRVDETQYF. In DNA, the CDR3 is TGTGCCAGCAGCCGACTGGACGACAGGGTGGACGAGACCCAGTACTTC.

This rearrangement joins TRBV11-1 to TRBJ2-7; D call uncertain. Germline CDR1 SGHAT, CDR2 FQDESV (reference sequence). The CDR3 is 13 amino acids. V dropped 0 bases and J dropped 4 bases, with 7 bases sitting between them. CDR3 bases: TGTGCCAGCAGCTTAGCTAGGACGTACGAGCAGTACTTC. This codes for CASSLARTYEQYF.

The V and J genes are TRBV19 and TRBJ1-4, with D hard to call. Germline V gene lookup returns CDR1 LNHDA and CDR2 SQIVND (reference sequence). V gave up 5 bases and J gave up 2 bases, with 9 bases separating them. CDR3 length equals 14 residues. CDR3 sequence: CASSARETNEKLFF. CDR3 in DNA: TGTGCCAGTAGTGCCCGGGAGACTAATGAAAAACTGTTTTTT.

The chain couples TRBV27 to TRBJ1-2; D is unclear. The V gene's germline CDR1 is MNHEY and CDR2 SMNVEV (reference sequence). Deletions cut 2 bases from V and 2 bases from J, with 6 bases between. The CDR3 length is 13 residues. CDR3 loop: CASSLRRNYGYTF. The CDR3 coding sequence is TGTGCCAGCAGTTTAAGGCGAAACTATGGCTACACCTTC.

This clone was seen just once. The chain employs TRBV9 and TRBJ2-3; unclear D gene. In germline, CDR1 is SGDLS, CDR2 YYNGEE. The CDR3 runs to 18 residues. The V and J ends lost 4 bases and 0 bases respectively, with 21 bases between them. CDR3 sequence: CASSPGIGNRASTDTQYF. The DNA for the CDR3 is TGTGCCAGCAGCCCAGGAATAGGAAATAGGGCTAGCACAGATACGCAGTATTTT.

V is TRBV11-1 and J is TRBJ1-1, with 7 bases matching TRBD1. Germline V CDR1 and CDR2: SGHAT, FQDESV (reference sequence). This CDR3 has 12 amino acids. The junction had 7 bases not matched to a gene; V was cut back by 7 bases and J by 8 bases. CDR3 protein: CASNKGAMEAFF. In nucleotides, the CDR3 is TGTGCCAGCAATAAGGGGGCGATGGAAGCTTTCTTT.

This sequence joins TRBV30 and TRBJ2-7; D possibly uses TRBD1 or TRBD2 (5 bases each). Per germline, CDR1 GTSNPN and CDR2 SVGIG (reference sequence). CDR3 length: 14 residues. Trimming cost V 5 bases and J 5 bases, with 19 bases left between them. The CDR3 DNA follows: TGTGCCTGGGAGCGGCAGGGTAACATGGACGAGCAGTACTTC. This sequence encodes CAWERQGNMDEQYF.

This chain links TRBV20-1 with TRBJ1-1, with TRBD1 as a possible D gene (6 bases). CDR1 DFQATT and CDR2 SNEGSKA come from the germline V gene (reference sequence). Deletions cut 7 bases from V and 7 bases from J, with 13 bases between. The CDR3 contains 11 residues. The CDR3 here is CSVPGGGEAFF. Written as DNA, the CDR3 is TGCAGTGTCCCCGGAGGGGGTGAAGCTTTCTTT.

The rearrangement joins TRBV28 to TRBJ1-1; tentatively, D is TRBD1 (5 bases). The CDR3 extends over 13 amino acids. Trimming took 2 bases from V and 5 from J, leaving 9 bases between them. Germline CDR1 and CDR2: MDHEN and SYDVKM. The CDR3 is CASSLQGWTEAFF. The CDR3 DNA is TGTGCCAGCAGTTTACAGGGATGGACTGAAGCTTTCTTT.

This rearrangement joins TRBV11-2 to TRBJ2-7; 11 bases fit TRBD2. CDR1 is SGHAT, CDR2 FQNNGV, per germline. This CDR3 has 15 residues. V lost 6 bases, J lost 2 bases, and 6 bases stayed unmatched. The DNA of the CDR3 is TGTGCCAGCAGTTTTAGCGGGAGGGGTACCTACGAGCAGTACTTC. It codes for CASSFSGRGTYEQYF.

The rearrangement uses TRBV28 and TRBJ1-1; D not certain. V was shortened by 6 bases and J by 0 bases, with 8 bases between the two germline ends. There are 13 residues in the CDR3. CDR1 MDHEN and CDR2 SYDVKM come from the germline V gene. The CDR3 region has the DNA TGTGCCAGCAGGCGGGCATTGAACACTGAAGCTTTCTTT. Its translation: CASRRALNTEAFF.

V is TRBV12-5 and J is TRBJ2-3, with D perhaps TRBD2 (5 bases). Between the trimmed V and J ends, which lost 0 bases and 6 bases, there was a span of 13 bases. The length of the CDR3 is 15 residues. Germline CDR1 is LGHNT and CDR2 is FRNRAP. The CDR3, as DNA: TGTGCTAGTGGTTTGGTACTGAGGGATGGGGATACGCAGTATTTT. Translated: CASGLVLRDGDTQYF.

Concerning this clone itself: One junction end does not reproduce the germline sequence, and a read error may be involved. CDR3 region: CASSLLANEQFF. The CDR3 DNA is TGTGCCAGCAGCTTATTGGCCAATGAGCAGTTCTTC. The chain uses TRBV28 and TRBJ2-1; D gene uncertain. There are 12 residues in the CDR3. Germline V gene data show CDR1 as MDHEN and CDR2 as SYDVKM.